One sample yielded the 14 T cell receptor beta chains listed below, sequenced in a study of Ad26.COV2.S vaccination and SARS-CoV-2 variants. Clones were read by immunoSEQ multiplex PCR, and TCRdb kept only the in-frame ones, dropping some. The sample lists about 350,000 clones, around nine tenths occurring once. Treatment reported: roughly 19 received Ad26.COV2.S at low or high dose, single or two shots; about five received placebo; per-sample allocation not given. All samples were drawn on day 63, counting from the first vaccine or placebo injection. The specimen comprised peripheral blood, sampled in a trial of Ad26.COV2.S vaccine versus placebo. The receptors come from a person aged 18 to 65 who received the Ad26.COV2.S COVID-19 vaccine or a placebo.

The chain combines TRBV6-6 with TRBJ1-1, with 7 bases identical to TRBD1. The V segment lost 5 bases and the J segment 1 base; nucleotides outside the gene matches: 7. This CDR3 region has 15 residues. Germline CDR1 reads MNHNY; CDR2 reads SVGAGI (reference sequence). CDR3 coding DNA: TGTGCCAGCAGTGCCGGGACAGAGGGGAACACTGAAGCTTTCTTT. Translated, it gives CASSAGTEGNTEAFF.

The rearrangement joins TRBV11-2 to TRBJ1-4; D unresolved. V shed 7 bases and J shed 0 bases, with 9 bases lying between them. Per the germline V gene, CDR1 is SGHAT and CDR2 is FQNNGV. CDR3 length: 14 residues. The CDR3 coding sequence is TGTGCCAGCACCGTTCAAGCAACTAATGAAAAACTGTTTTTT. Encoded protein: CASTVQATNEKLFF.

The rearrangement links TRBV19 to TRBJ2-3; a weak D match, TRBD2 (7 bases). From germline, CDR1 is LNHDA and CDR2 SQIVND (reference sequence). V dropped 6 bases and J dropped 7 bases, with 29 bases sitting between them. There are 18 residues in the CDR3. The CDR3 protein is CASSIIGGGPSVAYTQYF. The CDR3 nucleotides read TGTGCCAGTAGCATTATAGGGGGGGGGCCTTCGGTCGCATATACGCAGTATTTT.

The chain uses TRBV7-9 and TRBJ1-1; no clear D gene. The CDR3 extends over 14 amino acids. V was shortened by 1 base and J by 1 base, with 7 bases between the two germline ends. Germline values: CDR1 SEHNR, CDR2 FQNEAQ (reference sequence). The CDR3 region is CASSLVIQNTEAFF. The CDR3 bases are TGTGCCAGCAGCTTAGTGATCCAGAACACTGAAGCTTTCTTT.

The rearrangement links TRBV6-6 to TRBJ2-7; TRBD1 agrees at 7 bases. The ends lost 5 bases at V and 3 bases at J; junction bases unmatched: 4. This CDR3 has 13 amino acids. The germline gives CDR1 MNHNY, CDR2 SVGAGI (reference sequence). The CDR3, as DNA: TGTGCCAGCAGTGGACAGGTTGGCTACGAGCAGTACTTC. Amino acid sequence: CASSGQVGYEQYF.

This sequence joins TRBV9 and TRBJ2-5; D might be TRBD1 or TRBD2, each matching 5 bases. Between the trimmed V and J ends, which lost 0 bases and 0 bases, there was a span of 15 bases. There are 17 residues in the CDR3. Germline loops: CDR1 SGDLS, CDR2 YYNGEE. The CDR3 DNA follows: TGTGCCAGCAGCGTAGGAATGGGACGGACATACCAAGAGACCCAGTACTTC. Its translation is CASSVGMGRTYQETQYF.

The genes are TRBV27 and TRBJ1-1; no firm D call. From germline, CDR1 is MNHEY and CDR2 SMNVEV (reference sequence). The CDR3 length is 15 residues. Deletions cut 0 bases from V and 1 base from J, with 9 bases between. The CDR3 protein is CASSLSKQRNTEAFF. CDR3 in DNA: TGTGCCAGCAGTTTATCGAAACAAAGGAACACTGAAGCTTTCTTT.

The J gene is TRBJ2-1, the V gene TRBV9, with a possible D match to TRBD1 (5 bases). This CDR3 comprises 13 residues. Trimming cost V 3 bases and J 2 bases, with 6 bases left between them. Looked up from germline, CDR1 is SGDLS and CDR2 is YYNGEE. Written as DNA, the CDR3 is TGTGCCAGCAGCGCGGACACCTACAATGAGCAGTTCTTC. Translation: CASSADTYNEQFF.

In regard to this clone: This CDR3 is also generated by other DNA sequences in the sample. The CDR3 DNA sequence: TGTGCCAGCAGCTTAAGGAACACTGAAGCTTTCTTT. It translates to CASSLRNTEAFF. This chain joins TRBV13 and TRBJ1-1; D is ambiguous. CDR1 PRHDT and CDR2 FYEKMQ come from the germline V gene (reference sequence). V lost 2 bases and J 1 base, leaving 2 bases between the germline ends. The CDR3 contains 12 residues.

This clone was counted once. This rearrangement joins TRBV9 to TRBJ2-2; the D is unclear. V was pared by 3 bases and J by 1 base, with 4 bases between. The CDR3 is 13 amino acids. Germline CDR1 and CDR2: SGDLS and YYNGEE. CDR3 nucleotide sequence: TGTGCCAGCAGCGGGAAGAACACCGGGGAGCTGTTTTTT. This encodes CASSGKNTGELFF.

The V gene is TRBV7-3, the J gene TRBJ2-7; 12 bases are shared with TRBD2. This CDR3 comprises 16 residues. Per germline, CDR1 SGHTA and CDR2 FQGTGA. After removal of 5 bases from V and 3 bases from J, the junction contained 8 bases not matched to a gene. CDR3: CASSPASGGEIYEQYF. The CDR3 DNA sequence: TGTGCCAGCAGCCCGGCTAGCGGGGGGGAAATCTACGAGCAGTACTTC.

This clone was detected only once. J is TRBJ2-1 and V is TRBV28; D perhaps matches TRBD2 (6 bases). The CDR3 length is 16 residues. The germline V gene has CDR1 MDHEN and CDR2 SYDVKM. V lost 6 bases and J lost 8, with 23 bases in between. The CDR3 loop reads CASRERPGGSGHEQFF. The CDR3 DNA reads TGTGCCAGCAGAGAAAGACCCGGGGGTTCTGGTCATGAGCAGTTCTTC.

This chain joins TRBV6-5 and TRBJ1-2; TRBD1 matches 8 bases. Unmatched junction bases numbered 5, after V lost 5 bases and J lost 0 bases. Germline V gene sequence: CDR1 MNHEY, CDR2 SVGAGI. This CDR3 region has 15 residues. CDR3 nucleotides: TGTGCCAGCAGTACCGACAGGGGAGCTAACTATGGCTACACCTTC. Protein product: CASSTDRGANYGYTF.

The rearrangement links TRBV2 to TRBJ1-5; D is perhaps TRBD1 (6 bases). Germline CDR1 reads SNHLY; CDR2 reads FYNNEI. The CDR3 totals 15 residues. Trimming cost V 8 bases and J 0 bases, with 14 bases left between them. This chain's CDR3 is CASLLEGGSNQPQHF. The CDR3 DNA follows: TGTGCCAGCCTTCTCGAAGGGGGTAGCAATCAGCCCCAGCATTTT.